There are many counts of the clone carrying this TCR beta chain. The study left out patients who had uncontrolled infection, other autoimmune disease, pregnancy or lactation. From less than 13 ml of fresh peripheral blood, PBMCs were isolated. The data are from a study of T cells in Graves' hyperthyroidism and ophthalmopathy. Amplified regions were TCR beta CDR3 sequences from RNA transcripts. Carried out on the TCR CDR3, a first-round RT-PCR used the HTBI primer set. TCRdb fed the multiplex PCR reads into MiXCR, producing one record per CDR3 protein. The sample shows 400,000 to 600,000 distinct CDR3 sequences, about 20% of them seen only once. The germline V gene encodes CDR1 SGHTA and CDR2 FQGNSA. The CDR3 sequence is 14 residues long. Trimming pared 5 bases from V and 6 bases from J, leaving 14 bases between.

The TCR comes from a man aged 18 to 35 with Graves' hyperthyroidism. The source material was blood. The chain combines TRBV7-2 with TRBJ1-5; D possibly corresponds to TRBD1 (6 bases). The CDR3 DNA follows: TGTGCCAGCAGCCCGAGGGGGGGCAGTCAGCCCCAGCATTTT. Its translation: CASSPRGGSQPQHF.